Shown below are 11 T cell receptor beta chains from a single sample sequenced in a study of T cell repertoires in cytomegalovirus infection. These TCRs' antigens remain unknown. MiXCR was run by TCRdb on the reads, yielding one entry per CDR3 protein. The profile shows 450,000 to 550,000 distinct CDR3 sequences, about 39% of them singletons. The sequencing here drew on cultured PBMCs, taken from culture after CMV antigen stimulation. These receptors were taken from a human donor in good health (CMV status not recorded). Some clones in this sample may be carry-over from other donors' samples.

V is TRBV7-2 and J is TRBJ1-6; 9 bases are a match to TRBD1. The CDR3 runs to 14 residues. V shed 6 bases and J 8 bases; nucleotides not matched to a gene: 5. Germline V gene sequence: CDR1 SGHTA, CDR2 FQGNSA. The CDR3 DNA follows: TGTGCCAGCAGTCCAAGACAGGGGGATTCACCCCTCCACTTT. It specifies CASSPRQGDSPLHF.

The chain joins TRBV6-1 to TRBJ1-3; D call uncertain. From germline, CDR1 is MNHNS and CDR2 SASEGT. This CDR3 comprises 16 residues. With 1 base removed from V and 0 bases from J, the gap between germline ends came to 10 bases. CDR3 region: CASSEVGQASGNTIYF. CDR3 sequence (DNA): TGTGCCAGCAGTGAAGTCGGGCAGGCCTCTGGAAACACCATATATTTT.

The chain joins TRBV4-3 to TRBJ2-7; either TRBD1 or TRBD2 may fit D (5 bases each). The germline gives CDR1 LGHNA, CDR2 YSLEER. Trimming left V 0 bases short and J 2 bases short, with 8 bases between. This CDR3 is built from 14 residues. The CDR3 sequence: CASSQDWGPYEQYF. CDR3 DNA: TGCGCCAGCAGCCAAGATTGGGGACCCTACGAGCAGTACTTC.

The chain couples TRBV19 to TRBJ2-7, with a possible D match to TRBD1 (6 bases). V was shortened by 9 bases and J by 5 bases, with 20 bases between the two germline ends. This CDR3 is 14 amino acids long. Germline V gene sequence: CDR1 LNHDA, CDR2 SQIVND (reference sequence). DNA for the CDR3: TGTGCCAGCACCCCCCCAGGGGCCAGGAACGAGCAGTACTTC. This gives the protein CASTPPGARNEQYF.

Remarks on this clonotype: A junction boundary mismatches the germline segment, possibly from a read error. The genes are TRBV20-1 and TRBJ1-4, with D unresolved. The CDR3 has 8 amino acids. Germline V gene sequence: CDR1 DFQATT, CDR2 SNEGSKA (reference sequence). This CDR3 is CSAPGANF. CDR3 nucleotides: TGCAGTGCTCCCGGCGCCAATTTT.

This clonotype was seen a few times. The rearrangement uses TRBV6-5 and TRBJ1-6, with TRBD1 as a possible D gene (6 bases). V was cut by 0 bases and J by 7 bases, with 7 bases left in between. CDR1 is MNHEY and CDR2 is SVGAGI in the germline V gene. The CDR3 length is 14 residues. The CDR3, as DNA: TGTGCCAGCAGTTACTCGAGGGGGAATTCACCCCTCCACTTT. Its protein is CASSYSRGNSPLHF.

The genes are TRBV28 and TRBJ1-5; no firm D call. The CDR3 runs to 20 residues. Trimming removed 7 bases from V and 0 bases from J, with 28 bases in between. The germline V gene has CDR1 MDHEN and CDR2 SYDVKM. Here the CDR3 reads CASNPKSYGPGSYSNQPQHF. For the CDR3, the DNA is TGTGCCAGCAATCCCAAGTCCTACGGGCCGGGCTCCTATAGCAATCAGCCCCAGCATTTT.

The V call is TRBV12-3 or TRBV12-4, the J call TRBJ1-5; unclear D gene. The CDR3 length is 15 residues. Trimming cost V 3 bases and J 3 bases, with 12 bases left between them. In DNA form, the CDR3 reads TGTGCCAGCAGTTTTCAGGACGGCATCAATCAGCCCCAGCATTTT. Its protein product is CASSFQDGINQPQHF.

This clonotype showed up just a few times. The CDR3 nucleotides read TGTGCCAGCAGTGAAGAATTCGCGGGGGAGCAGTACTTC. Amino acids: CASSEEFAGEQYF. J is TRBJ2-7 and V is TRBV6-1, with D tentatively TRBD2 (6 bases). V was cut by 1 base and J by 7 bases, with 11 bases left in between. Germline V gene data show CDR1 as MNHNS and CDR2 as SASEGT. This CDR3 spans 13 amino acids.

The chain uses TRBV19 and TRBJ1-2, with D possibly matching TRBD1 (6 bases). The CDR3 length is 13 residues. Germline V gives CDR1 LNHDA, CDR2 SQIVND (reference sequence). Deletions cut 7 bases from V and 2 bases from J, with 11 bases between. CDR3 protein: CASKNRDNYGYTF. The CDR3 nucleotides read TGTGCCAGTAAAAACAGGGACAACTATGGCTACACCTTC.

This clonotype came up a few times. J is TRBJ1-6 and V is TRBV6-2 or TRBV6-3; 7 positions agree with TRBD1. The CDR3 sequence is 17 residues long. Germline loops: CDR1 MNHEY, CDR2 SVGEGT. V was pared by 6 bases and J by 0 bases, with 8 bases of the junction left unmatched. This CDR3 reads CASRTGTESSYNSPLHF. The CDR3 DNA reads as TGTGCCAGCAGAACCGGGACAGAGAGCTCCTATAATTCACCCCTCCACTTT.